These 19 T cell receptor beta chains originate from one sample sequenced in a study of T cells in women clearing cervical HPV infection. This table comes from immunoSEQ multiplex PCR, and its TCRdb copy is limited to in-frame clones, with some not included. The sample totals around 39,000 clones. The sequenced material came from blood buffy coat. These receptors came from a woman between 18 and 69 years old with a cervical HPV16 infection that either progressed to CIN3+ or cleared (not recorded which).

As for this clone: From the germline J gene comes the end of the CDR3, since the read stops 3 residues before it. The J gene is TRBJ2-3, the V gene TRBV6-2 or TRBV6-3, with D perhaps matching TRBD2 (6 bases). The germline gives CDR1 MNHEY, CDR2 SVGEGT. The CDR3 has 15 residues. V was pared by 7 bases and J by 2 bases, with 16 bases between. Incomplete CDR3 DNA: TGTGCCAGCATCCCTAGGGCGGGAATCACAGATACG. This translates into CASIPRAGITDT. The entire CDR3 protein is CASIPRAGITDTQYF.

As regards this clone: Sequencing ends 3 residues short of the CDR3 end; the germline J gene provides the rest. The rearrangement uses TRBV20-1 and TRBJ2-7; a possible D gene is TRBD2 (5 bases). This CDR3 contains 14 residues. V was clipped by 5 bases and J by 1 base, with 15 bases between them. Germline-derived CDR1 and CDR2 are DFQATT and SNEGSKA (reference sequence). CDR3 in amino acids: CSAFSVKGSYEQYF. The covered CDR3 bases are TGCAGTGCTTTTAGCGTGAAGGGTTCCTACGAG.

On this clone: Read sequence stops 3 residues before the CDR3 end, and the germline J gene provides the missing end. The chain employs TRBV13 and TRBJ2-4, with 12 bases matching TRBD2. Germline V gives CDR1 PRHDT, CDR2 FYEKMQ (reference sequence). The CDR3 totals 15 residues. The CDR3: CASSLGASGGADQYF. CDR3 DNA, as far as it was read: TGTGCCAGCAGCTTAGGGGCTAGCGGGGGGGCCGAT.

About this clone itself: The read terminates 3 residues before the CDR3 end, so the remaining end is supplied by the germline J gene. V is TRBV20-1 and J is TRBJ2-7; perhaps TRBD1 as D (7 bases). This CDR3 region has 14 residues. V lost 6 bases and J 5 bases, leaving 20 bases between the germline ends. Looked up from germline, CDR1 is DFQATT and CDR2 is SNEGSKA (reference sequence). The covered CDR3 bases are TGCAGTGCCCTTTCAGGGGGGCCGGCCCACGAG. Translated: CSALSGGPAHE. The full CDR3 is CSALSGGPAHEQYF.

With regard to this clone: From the germline J gene comes the end of the CDR3, since the read stops 3 residues before it. This sequence joins TRBV7-3 and TRBJ1-6; tentatively, D is TRBD1 (5 bases). The CDR3 spans 13 residues. Germline V gene data show CDR1 as SGHTA and CDR2 as FQGTGA. The germline V and J ends were trimmed by 2 bases and 8 bases, with 7 bases remaining between them. The CDR3 loop reads CASSLSGDSPLHF. Incomplete CDR3 DNA: TGTGCCAGCAGCTTATCGGGGGATTCACCC.

In the case of this clone: The read ends 3 residues before the CDR3 terminus; that terminus is restored from the germline J gene. This sequence joins TRBV14 and TRBJ2-4; TRBD2 might be the D (5 bases). The CDR3 totals 15 residues. Germline lookup yields CDR1 SGHDN and CDR2 FVKESK. Trimming took 4 bases from V and 0 from J, leaving 10 bases between them. CDR3 DNA (partial): TGTGCCAGCAGCCTAAGCGGACTAGCCAAAAACATT. This sequence encodes CASSLSGLAKNI. The full CDR3 reads CASSLSGLAKNIQYF.

The CDR3 sequence is CASSQSSRTDTQYF. The sequenced CDR3 bases are TGCGCCAGCAGTCAATCGTCCCGTACAGATACG. The V and J genes are TRBV23-1 and TRBJ2-3, with D uncertain. The missing CDR3 end, 3 residues past where the read stops, is filled in from the germline J gene. TRBV23-1 is recorded as an ORF, its role being uncertain. CDR3 length equals 14 residues. Trimming left V 0 bases short and J 3 bases short, with 7 bases between.

Regarding this clone: The observed sequence ends 3 residues before the CDR3 terminus, with the missing tail filled in from the germline J gene. The V and J genes are TRBV18 and TRBJ1-2, with D unresolved. There are 13 residues in the CDR3. From germline, CDR1 is KGHSH and CDR2 LQKENI. The CDR3 sequence is CASSPPSSDDYTF. The part of the CDR3 DNA that was read is TGTGCCAGCTCACCACCTAGCTCCGATGAC.

Points on this clone: The missing CDR3 end, 3 residues past where the read stops, is filled in from the germline J gene. The chain has TRBV18 and TRBJ2-2; 9 bases match TRBD2. The CDR3 is 16 amino acids. V gave up 4 bases and J gave up 6 bases; unmatched junction bases: 9. Germline V lookup: CDR1 KGHSH, CDR2 LQKENI. The CDR3: CASSLLAGGQAGELFF. CDR3 DNA (partial): TGTGCCAGCTCACTTTTGGCGGGGGGGCAGGCCGGGGAG.

Comment on this clone: The CDR3 goes on 3 residues after the read ends, and that part is filled in from the germline J gene. The chain carries TRBV19 and TRBJ2-3, with D perhaps TRBD1 (6 bases). Germline CDR1 is LNHDA and CDR2 is SQIVND (reference sequence). The CDR3 is made up of 13 amino acids. The CDR3: CASSQGFGQPQYF. The CDR3 bases that were read are TGTGCCAGTAGTCAGGGGTTCGGACAGCCG.

Comment on this clone: Coverage ceases 3 residues before the CDR3 finishes, and the germline J gene fills in the end. V and J are TRBV2 and TRBJ2-7, with D perhaps matching TRBD2 (6 bases). CDR1 is SNHLY, CDR2 FYNNEI, per germline. The CDR3 is 12 amino acids. Trimming cost V 8 bases and J 6 bases, with 14 bases left between them. The sequenced CDR3 bases are TGTGCCAGCTTACGGCGGGACTTCGAG. Its protein product is CASLRRDFE. The entire CDR3 is CASLRRDFEQYF.

The DNA read from the CDR3 is TGCGCCAGCAGCCAAGCCAGCGGGGTATCCTACGAG. Its protein is CASSQASGVSYE. From start to end, the CDR3 is CASSQASGVSYEQYF. This chain uses TRBV4-1 with TRBJ2-7; TRBD2 matches 7 bases. The read comes to an end 3 residues before the CDR3 does, leaving the germline J gene to fill in the end. This CDR3 spans 15 amino acids. Losses at the gene ends were 1 base for V and 1 base for J; bases not matched to a gene: 4. In germline, CDR1 is MGHRA, CDR2 YSYEKL.

Comments on this clone: The read finishes 3 residues shy of the CDR3 end, and the germline J gene is used to complete it. The rearrangement links TRBV5-5 to TRBJ2-7; 7 positions match TRBD2. The CDR3 length is 13 residues. After removal of 3 bases from V and 4 bases from J, the junction contained 4 bases not matched to a gene. From germline, CDR1 is SGHKS and CDR2 YYEKEE (reference sequence). CDR3 bases read: TGTGCCAGCAGCTGGGGGGGAGGATACGAG. It yields the protein CASSWGGGYE. From start to end, the CDR3 is CASSWGGGYEQYF.

Concerning this clone itself: The read ends 3 residues shy of where the CDR3 ends; the end is completed using the germline J gene. The chain recombines TRBV11-2 with TRBJ2-7; a possible D gene is TRBD1 (5 bases). The CDR3 is 13 amino acids. Trimming left V 3 bases short and J 3 bases short, with 9 bases between. Per germline, CDR1 SGHAT and CDR2 FQNNGV. The CDR3 protein is CASSFGANYEQYF. CDR3 DNA, as far as it was read: TGTGCCAGCAGCTTTGGGGCCAACTACGAG.

A remark on this clone: The read gets to within 3 residues of the CDR3 end, and the germline J gene fills in the rest. The J gene is TRBJ2-3, the V gene TRBV7-9; D possibly corresponds to TRBD1 (6 bases). Trimming removed 4 bases at V and 0 bases at J, with 11 bases between. Germline CDR1 reads SEHNR; CDR2 reads FQNEAQ (reference sequence). CDR3 length: 15 amino acids. CDR3 protein: CASSSKGESTDTQYF. The sequenced CDR3 bases are TGTGCCAGCAGCTCTAAGGGGGAAAGCACAGATACG.

With respect to this clone: The read ends 3 residues early relative to the CDR3; the germline J gene fills the gap. The chain is built from TRBV4-1 and TRBJ1-5; D not certain. This CDR3 has 13 amino acids. Trimming removed 0 bases at V and 8 bases at J, with 8 bases between. The germline V gene encodes CDR1 MGHRA and CDR2 YSYEKL. CDR3 in amino acids: CASSQEVQKPQHF. CDR3 bases read: TGCGCCAGCAGCCAAGAAGTCCAGAAGCCC.

For this clone: The observed sequence ends 3 residues before the CDR3 terminus, with the missing tail filled in from the germline J gene. V is TRBV29-1 and J is TRBJ1-2, with D possibly matching TRBD1 (6 bases). The CDR3 spans 11 residues. Germline-derived CDR1 and CDR2 are SQVTM and ANQGSEA. V was cut by 7 bases and J by 6 bases, with 12 bases left in between. The CDR3 loop reads CSARTGNGYTF. The CDR3 DNA, read in part, is TGCAGCGCCAGAACAGGGAATGGC.

Of note for this clone: One end of the junction fails to match germline, which may point to a read error. Read coverage stops 3 residues before the CDR3 terminus; the germline J gene supplies the remainder. J is TRBJ2-5 and V is TRBV4-2; 8 positions agree with TRBD1. Germline-derived CDR1 and CDR2 are LGHNA and YNFKEQ. The CDR3 has 15 residues. CDR3 DNA (partial): TGCGCCAGCAGCCCCTCAGGGGGCGCGAGGGAGACC. Residues: CASSPSGGARET. In full, the CDR3 reads CASSPSGGARETQYF.

Concerning this clone itself: Read sequence stops 3 residues before the CDR3 end, and the germline J gene provides the missing end. V and J are TRBV7-6 and TRBJ2-5; D not certain. The V gene's germline CDR1 is SGHVS and CDR2 FNYEAQ. The CDR3 loop spans 15 amino acids. Trimming took 3 bases from V and 1 from J, leaving 12 bases between them. The sequenced CDR3 bases are TGTGCCAGCAGCTTCGGTAGGGTCGTCCAAGAGACC. This codes for CASSFGRVVQET. The CDR3 reads in full as CASSFGRVVQETQYF.